Listed below are T cell receptor beta chains from one sample, sequenced in a study of blood T cells in healthy people across ages. TCRdb ran MiXCR on the 5' RACE reads and lists one entry per CDR3 protein. Among about 800,000 distinct CDR3 sequences listed, roughly 64% were seen once. Sequenced input: blood. The receptors come from a man between 25 and 39 years old in good health. The CDR3 runs from the conserved cysteine through the conserved F or W. The D gene is left open where the match is weak. Size is stated for part of the rows, as once, few or many counts, or as a class when the clone is expanded.

v_gene: TRBV3-1
abundance: .
j_gene: TRBJ2-1
d_gene: .
CDR3aa: CASSPNNGERNEQFF
CDR3nt: TGTGCCAGCAGCCCGAACAATGGAGAGCGAAATGAGCAGTTCTTC

v_gene: TRBV12-5
abundance: .
j_gene: TRBJ1-3
d_gene: .
CDR3aa: CASGLVLSDRRRSSGNTIYF
CDR3nt: TGTGCTAGTGGTTTGGTACTATCGGATCGACGCCGGAGCTCTGGAAACACCATATATTTT

v_gene: TRBV6-5
abundance: few
j_gene: TRBJ2-5
d_gene: .
CDR3aa: CASSYAIGAGWTQYF
CDR3nt: TGTGCCAGCAGTTACGCGATAGGGGCGGGGTGGACCCAGTACTTC

v_gene: TRBV7-9
abundance: few
j_gene: TRBJ1-6
d_gene: TRBD1
CDR3aa: CASSTGTANSPLHF
CDR3nt: TGTGCCAGCAGCACCGGGACAGCGAATTCACCCCTCCACTTT

v_gene: TRBV10-3
abundance: .
j_gene: TRBJ2-7
d_gene: .
CDR3aa: CAISESVTTSDEQYF
CDR3nt: TGTGCCATCAGTGAGTCGGTAACAACATCGGACGAGCAGTACTTC

v_gene: TRBV7-2
abundance: few
j_gene: TRBJ1-6
d_gene: TRBD1
CDR3aa: CASSFQGGGYNSPLHF
CDR3nt: TGTGCCAGCAGCTTCCAGGGGGGTGGTTATAATTCACCCCTCCACTTT

v_gene: TRBV2
abundance: .
j_gene: TRBJ1-6
d_gene: .
CDR3aa: CASSQRLSSYNSPLHF
CDR3nt: TGTGCCAGCAGTCAAAGACTTAGCTCCTATAATTCACCCCTCCACTTT

v_gene: TRBV4-3
abundance: .
j_gene: TRBJ1-4
d_gene: TRBD1
CDR3aa: CAGSQDPGTGRSEKLFF
CDR3nt: TGCGCCGGCAGCCAAGATCCCGGGACAGGGAGGAGTGAAAAACTGTTTTTT

v_gene: TRBV11-2
abundance: once
j_gene: TRBJ2-1
d_gene: .
CDR3aa: CASSLPNQLRYNEQFF
CDR3nt: TGTGCCAGCAGCCTTCCAAACCAGCTCCGCTACAATGAGCAGTTCTTC

v_gene: TRBV5-1
abundance: .
j_gene: TRBJ1-2
d_gene: .
CDR3aa: CASSRDSDYGYTF
CDR3nt: TGCGCCAGCAGCAGGGACTCCGACTATGGCTACACCTTC

v_gene: TRBV11-2
abundance: .
j_gene: TRBJ2-1
d_gene: .
CDR3aa: CASSLLSVVSEQFF
CDR3nt: TGTGCCAGCAGCTTATTATCGGTCGTCAGCGAGCAGTTCTTC

v_gene: TRBV28
abundance: .
j_gene: TRBJ2-5
d_gene: .
CDR3aa: CASGRGSKETQYF
CDR3nt: TGTGCCAGCGGACGGGGCTCGAAAGAGACCCAGTACTTC

v_gene: TRBV7-9
abundance: .
j_gene: TRBJ2-5
d_gene: TRBD1
CDR3aa: CASSLELGQATEQYF
CDR3nt: TGTGCCAGCAGCTTAGAATTGGGACAGGCCACTGAGCAGTACTTC

v_gene: TRBV7-2
abundance: .
j_gene: TRBJ1-2
d_gene: .
CDR3aa: CASSLASVGRGGYTF
CDR3nt: TGTGCCAGCAGCTTAGCATCCGTAGGGAGGGGTGGCTACACCTTC